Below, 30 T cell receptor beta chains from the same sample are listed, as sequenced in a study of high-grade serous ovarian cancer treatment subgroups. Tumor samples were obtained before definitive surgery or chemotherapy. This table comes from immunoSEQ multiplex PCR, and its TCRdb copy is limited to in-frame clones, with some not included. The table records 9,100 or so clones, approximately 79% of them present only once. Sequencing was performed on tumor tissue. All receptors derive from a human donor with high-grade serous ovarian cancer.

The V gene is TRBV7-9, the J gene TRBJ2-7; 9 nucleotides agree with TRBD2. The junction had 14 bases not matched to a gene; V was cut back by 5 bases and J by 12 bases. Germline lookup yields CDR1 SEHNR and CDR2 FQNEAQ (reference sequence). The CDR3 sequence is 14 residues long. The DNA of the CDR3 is TGTGCCAGCAGCCCTGGGACTAGCCGGAGGTCGGCGTACTTC. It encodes CASSPGTSRRSAYF.

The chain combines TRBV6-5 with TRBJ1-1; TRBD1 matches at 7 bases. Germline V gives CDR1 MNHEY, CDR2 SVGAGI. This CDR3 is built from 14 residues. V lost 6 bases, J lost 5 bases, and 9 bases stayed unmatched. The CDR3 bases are TGTGCCAGCAGCCCTGTAGGGGGCCGTACTGAAGCTTTCTTT. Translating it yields CASSPVGGRTEAFF.

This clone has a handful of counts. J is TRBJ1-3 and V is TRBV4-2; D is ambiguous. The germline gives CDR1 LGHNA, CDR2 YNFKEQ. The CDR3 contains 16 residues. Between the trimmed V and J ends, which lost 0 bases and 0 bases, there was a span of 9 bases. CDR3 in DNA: TGTGCCAGCAGCCAAGATCTTACAAGCTCTGGAAACACCATATATTTT. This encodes CASSQDLTSSGNTIYF.

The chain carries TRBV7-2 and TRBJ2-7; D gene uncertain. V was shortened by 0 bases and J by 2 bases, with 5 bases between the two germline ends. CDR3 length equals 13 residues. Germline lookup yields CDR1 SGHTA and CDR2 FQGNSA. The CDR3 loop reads CASSLAIAYEQYF. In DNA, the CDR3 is TGTGCCAGCAGCTTAGCGATAGCCTACGAGCAGTACTTC.

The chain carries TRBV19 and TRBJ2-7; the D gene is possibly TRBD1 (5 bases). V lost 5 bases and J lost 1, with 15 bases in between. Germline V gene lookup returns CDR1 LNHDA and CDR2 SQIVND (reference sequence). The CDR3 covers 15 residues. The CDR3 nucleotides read TGTGCCAGTAGTGCGGCGCAGGGTGTATCCTACGAGCAGTACTTC. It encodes CASSAAQGVSYEQYF.

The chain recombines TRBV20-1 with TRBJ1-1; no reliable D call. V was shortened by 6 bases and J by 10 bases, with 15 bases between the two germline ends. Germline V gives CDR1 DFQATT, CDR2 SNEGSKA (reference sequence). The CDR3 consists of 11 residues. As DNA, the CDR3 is TGCAGTGCCCCCCCTCGGGGTATAGCTTTCTTT. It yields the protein CSAPPRGIAFF.

CDR3 region: CASSLFSPWLSHSYNEQFF. CDR3 DNA: TGTGCCAGCAGCTTGTTTTCCCCTTGGCTTTCCCACTCCTACAATGAGCAGTTCTTC. The genes are TRBV5-4 and TRBJ2-1; no definite D call. The CDR3 is 19 amino acids. Germline V gene sequence: CDR1 SGHNT, CDR2 YYREEE (reference sequence). The ends were cut back, 1 base at V and 0 bases at J, with 20 bases in the middle. The variable domain in full, completed from reference TRBV5-4 and TRBJ2-1, reads ETGVTQSPTHLIKTRGQQVTLRCSSQSGHNTVSWYQQALGQGPQFIFQYYREEENGRGNFPPRFSGLQFPNYSSELNVNALELDDSALYLCASSLFSPWLSHSYNEQFFGPGTRLTVL.

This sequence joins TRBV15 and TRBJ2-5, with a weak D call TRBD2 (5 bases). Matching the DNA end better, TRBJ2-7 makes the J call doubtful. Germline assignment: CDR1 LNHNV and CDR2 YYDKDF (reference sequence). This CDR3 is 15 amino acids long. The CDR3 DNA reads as TGTGCCACCAGCAGAGCGGCACTAGTATCCTACGAGCAGTACTTC. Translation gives CATSRAALVSYEQYF.

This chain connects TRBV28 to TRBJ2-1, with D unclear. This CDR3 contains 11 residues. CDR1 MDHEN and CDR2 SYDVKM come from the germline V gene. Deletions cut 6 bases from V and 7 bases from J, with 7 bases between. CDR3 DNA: TGTGCCAGCAGGCAACAAAATGAGCAGTTCTTC. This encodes CASRQQNEQFF.

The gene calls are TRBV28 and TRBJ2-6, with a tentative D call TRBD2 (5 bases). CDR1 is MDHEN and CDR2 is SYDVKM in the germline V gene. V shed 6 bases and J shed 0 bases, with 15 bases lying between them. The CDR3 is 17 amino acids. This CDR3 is CASREDGLGSGANVLTF. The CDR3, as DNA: TGTGCCAGCAGGGAGGACGGCTTAGGCTCTGGGGCCAACGTCCTGACTTTC.

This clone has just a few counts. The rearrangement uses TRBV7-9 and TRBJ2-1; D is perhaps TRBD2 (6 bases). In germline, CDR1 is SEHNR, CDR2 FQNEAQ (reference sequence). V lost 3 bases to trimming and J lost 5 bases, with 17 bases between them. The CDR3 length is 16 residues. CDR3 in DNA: TGTGCCAGCAGCTTCCCCCCGGGAGTGTCCCACAATGAGCAGTTCTTC. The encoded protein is CASSFPPGVSHNEQFF.

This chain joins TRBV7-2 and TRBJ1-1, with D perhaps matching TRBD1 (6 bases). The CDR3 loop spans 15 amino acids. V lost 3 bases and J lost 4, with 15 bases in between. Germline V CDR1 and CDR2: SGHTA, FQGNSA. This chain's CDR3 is CASSFAPGGGTEAFF. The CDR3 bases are TGTGCCAGCAGCTTCGCCCCGGGAGGGGGCACTGAAGCTTTCTTT.

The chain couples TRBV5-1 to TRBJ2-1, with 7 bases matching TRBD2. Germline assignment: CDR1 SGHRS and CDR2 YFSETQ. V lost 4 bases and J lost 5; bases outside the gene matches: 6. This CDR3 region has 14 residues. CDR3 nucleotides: TGCGCCAGCAGCGTGGGGGGGGACGACAATGAGCAGTTCTTC. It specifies CASSVGGDDNEQFF.

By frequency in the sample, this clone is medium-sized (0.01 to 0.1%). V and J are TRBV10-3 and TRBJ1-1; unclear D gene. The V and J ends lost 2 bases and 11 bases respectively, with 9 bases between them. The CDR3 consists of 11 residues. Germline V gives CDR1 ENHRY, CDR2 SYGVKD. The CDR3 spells CAISEGRRAFF. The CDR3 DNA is TGTGCCATCAGTGAGGGCAGAAGGGCTTTCTTT.

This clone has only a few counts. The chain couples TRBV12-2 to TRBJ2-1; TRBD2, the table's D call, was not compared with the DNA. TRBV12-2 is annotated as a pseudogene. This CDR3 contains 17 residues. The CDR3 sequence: CASRLARPGNSYNEQFF. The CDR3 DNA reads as TGTGCAAGTCGCTTAGCGCGTCCCGGGAATTCCTACAATGAGCAGTTCTTC.

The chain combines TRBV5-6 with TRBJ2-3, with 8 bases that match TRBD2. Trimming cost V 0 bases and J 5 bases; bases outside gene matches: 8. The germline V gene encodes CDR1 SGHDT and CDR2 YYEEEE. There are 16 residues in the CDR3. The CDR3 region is CASSLEVAGYGDTQYF. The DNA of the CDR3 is TGTGCCAGCAGCTTGGAGGTAGCGGGATACGGAGATACGCAGTATTTT.

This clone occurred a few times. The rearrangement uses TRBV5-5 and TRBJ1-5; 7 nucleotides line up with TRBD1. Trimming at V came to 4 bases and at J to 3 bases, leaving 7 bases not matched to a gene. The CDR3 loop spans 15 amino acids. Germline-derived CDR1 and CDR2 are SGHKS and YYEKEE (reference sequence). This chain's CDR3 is CASSTSGQPNQPQHF. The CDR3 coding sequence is TGTGCCAGCAGCACGTCGGGACAGCCCAATCAGCCCCAGCATTTT.

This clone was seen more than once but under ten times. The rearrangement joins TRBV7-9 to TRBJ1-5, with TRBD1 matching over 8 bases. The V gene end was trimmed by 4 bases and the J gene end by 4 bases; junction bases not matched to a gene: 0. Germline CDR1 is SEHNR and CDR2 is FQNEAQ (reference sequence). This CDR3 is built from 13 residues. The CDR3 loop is CASSWTGNQPQHF. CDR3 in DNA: TGTGCCAGCAGCTGGACAGGGAATCAGCCCCAGCATTTT.

This chain's CDR3 is CASSPRVAGDQNIQYF. CDR3 coding DNA: TGTGCCAGCAGCCCCCGAGTAGCGGGAGACCAAAACATTCAGTACTTC. The chain is built from TRBV25-1 and TRBJ2-4; 9 nucleotides line up with TRBD2. This CDR3 comprises 16 residues. V gave up 6 bases and J gave up 5 bases; unmatched junction bases: 11. In germline, CDR1 is MGHDK, CDR2 SYGVNS.

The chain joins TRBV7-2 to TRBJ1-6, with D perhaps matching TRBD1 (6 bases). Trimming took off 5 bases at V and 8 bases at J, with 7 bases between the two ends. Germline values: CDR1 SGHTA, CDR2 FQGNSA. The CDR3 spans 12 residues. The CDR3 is CASSGQYSPLHF. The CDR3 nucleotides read TGTGCCAGCAGCGGACAGTATTCACCCCTCCACTTT.

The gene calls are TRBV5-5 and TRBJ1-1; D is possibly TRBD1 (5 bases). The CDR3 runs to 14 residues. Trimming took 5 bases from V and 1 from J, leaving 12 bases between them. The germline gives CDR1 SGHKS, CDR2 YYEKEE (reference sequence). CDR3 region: CASSRPGTNTEAFF. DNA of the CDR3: TGTGCCAGCAGTCGGCCGGGGACGAACACTGAAGCTTTCTTT.

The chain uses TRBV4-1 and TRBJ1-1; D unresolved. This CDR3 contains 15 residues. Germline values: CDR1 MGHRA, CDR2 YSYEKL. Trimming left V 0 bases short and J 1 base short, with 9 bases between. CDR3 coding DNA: TGCGCCAGCAGCCAAGAACCGGCGAGGAACACTGAAGCTTTCTTT. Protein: CASSQEPARNTEAFF.

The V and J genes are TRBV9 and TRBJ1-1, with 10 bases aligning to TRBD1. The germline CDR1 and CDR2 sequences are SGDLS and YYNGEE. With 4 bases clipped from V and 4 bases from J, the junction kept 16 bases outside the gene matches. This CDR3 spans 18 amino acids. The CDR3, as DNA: TGTGCCAGCAGCCAACACATCCCGGGACAGGGGCTTGTCACTGAAGCTTTCTTT. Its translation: CASSQHIPGQGLVTEAFF.

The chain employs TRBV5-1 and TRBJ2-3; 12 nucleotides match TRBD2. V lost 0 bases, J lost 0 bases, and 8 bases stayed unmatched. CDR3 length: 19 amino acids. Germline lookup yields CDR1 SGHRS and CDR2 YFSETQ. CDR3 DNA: TGCGCCAGCAGCTTGGTCACGTCGGGACTAGCGGGCAGCACAGATACGCAGTATTTT. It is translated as CASSLVTSGLAGSTDTQYF.

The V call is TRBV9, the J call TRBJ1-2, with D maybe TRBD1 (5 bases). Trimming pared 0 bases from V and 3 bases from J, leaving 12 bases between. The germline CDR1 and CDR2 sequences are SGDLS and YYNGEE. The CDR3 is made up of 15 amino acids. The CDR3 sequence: CASSVDKGAHYGYTF. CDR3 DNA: TGTGCCAGCAGCGTAGATAAAGGGGCTCACTATGGCTACACCTTC.

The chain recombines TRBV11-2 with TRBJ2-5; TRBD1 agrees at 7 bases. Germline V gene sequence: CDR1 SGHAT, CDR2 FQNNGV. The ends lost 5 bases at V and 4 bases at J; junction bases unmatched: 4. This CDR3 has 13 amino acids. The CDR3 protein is CASSQGVRETQYF. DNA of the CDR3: TGTGCCAGCAGCCAGGGGGTTCGAGAGACCCAGTACTTC.

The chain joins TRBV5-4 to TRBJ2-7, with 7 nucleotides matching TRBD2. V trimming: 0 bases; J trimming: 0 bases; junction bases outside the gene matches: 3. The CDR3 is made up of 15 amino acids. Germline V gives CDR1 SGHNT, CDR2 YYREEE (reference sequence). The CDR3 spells CASSLGGGSSYEQYF. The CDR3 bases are TGTGCCAGCAGCTTGGGGGGCGGGAGCTCCTACGAGCAGTACTTC. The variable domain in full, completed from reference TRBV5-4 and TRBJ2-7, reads ETGVTQSPTHLIKTRGQQVTLRCSSQSGHNTVSWYQQALGQGPQFIFQYYREEENGRGNFPPRFSGLQFPNYSSELNVNALELDDSALYLCASSLGGGSSYEQYFGPGTRLTVT.

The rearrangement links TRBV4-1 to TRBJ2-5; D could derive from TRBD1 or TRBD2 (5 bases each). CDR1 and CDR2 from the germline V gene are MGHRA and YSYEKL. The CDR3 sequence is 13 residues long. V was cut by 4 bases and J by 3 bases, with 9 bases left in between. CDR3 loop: CASSRDGEETQYF. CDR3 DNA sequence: TGCGCCAGCAGCCGGGACGGAGAAGAGACCCAGTACTTC.

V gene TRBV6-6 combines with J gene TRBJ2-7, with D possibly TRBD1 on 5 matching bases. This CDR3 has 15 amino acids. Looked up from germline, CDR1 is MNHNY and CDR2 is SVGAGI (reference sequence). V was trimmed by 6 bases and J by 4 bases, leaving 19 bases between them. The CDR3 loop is CASSRDRYSLYEQYF. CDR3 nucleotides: TGTGCCAGCAGCCGAGACAGATACTCCTTGTACGAGCAGTACTTC.

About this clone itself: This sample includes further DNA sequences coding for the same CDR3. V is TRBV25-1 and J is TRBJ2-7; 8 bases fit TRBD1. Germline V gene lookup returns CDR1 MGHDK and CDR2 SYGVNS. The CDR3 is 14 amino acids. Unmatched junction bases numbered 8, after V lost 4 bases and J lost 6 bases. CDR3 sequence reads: CASSGGQGNSEQYF. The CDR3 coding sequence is TGTGCCAGCAGTGGTGGACAGGGTAATTCCGAGCAGTACTTC.